Below, 22 T cell receptor beta chains from the same sample are listed, as sequenced in a study of shared clonotypes between healthy human individuals. Sequenced by immunoSEQ multiplex PCR; TCRdb stores in-frame clones only, minus some. Of 550,000 to 850,000 clones listed, roughly 70% were seen once; the top ten hold over 1.5%. Input material: memory CD4+ T cells sorted from blood. The subset here: CD45RA-negative fraction. These receptors all stem from a woman in her twenties or thirties in good health.

The gene calls are TRBV28 and TRBJ2-3; TRBD2 agrees at 14 bases. Germline CDR1 MDHEN, CDR2 SYDVKM. The CDR3 has 17 amino acids. With 5 bases clipped from V and 5 bases from J, the junction kept 9 bases outside the gene matches. This CDR3 reads CASSPRLAGGLGDTQYF. Here the CDR3 DNA reads TGTGCCAGCAGTCCCCGACTAGCGGGAGGGCTAGGAGATACGCAGTATTTT. Full variable domain (outside the CDR3, taken from reference TRBV28 and TRBJ2-3): DVKVTQSSRYLVKRTGEKVFLECVQDMDHENMFWYRQDPGLGLRLIYFSYDVKMKEKGDIPEGYSVSREKKERFSLILESASTNQTSMYLCASSPRLAGGLGDTQYFGPGTRLTVL.

The V gene is TRBV5-1, the J gene TRBJ2-1; 11 bases line up with TRBD2. Losses at the gene ends were 0 bases for V and 4 bases for J; bases not matched to a gene: 3. CDR3 length: 16 amino acids. In germline, CDR1 is SGHRS, CDR2 YFSETQ. The CDR3 sequence: CASSLETSGGYNEQFF. CDR3 nucleotides: TGCGCCAGCAGCTTGGAAACTAGCGGGGGTTACAATGAGCAGTTCTTC.

This clone was recorded a few times. The V call is TRBV27, the J call TRBJ1-5, with no clear D. The germline V gene encodes CDR1 MNHEY and CDR2 SMNVEV (reference sequence). The CDR3 contains 13 residues. Trimming pared 4 bases from V and 5 bases from J, leaving 9 bases between. CDR3 region: CASSSDPYQPQHF. As DNA, the CDR3 is TGTGCCAGCAGTTCCGATCCTTATCAGCCCCAGCATTTT.

There are a few counts of this clone. Other nucleotide sequences in the sample specify the same CDR3. This rearrangement joins TRBV2 to TRBJ1-5; no clear D. Deletions cut 3 bases from V and 0 bases from J, with 6 bases between. Per the germline V gene, CDR1 is SNHLY and CDR2 is FYNNEI. The CDR3 runs to 14 residues. The CDR3 nucleotides read TGTGCCAGCAGTGAGGACTATAGCAATCAGCCCCAGCATTTT. This sequence encodes CASSEDYSNQPQHF.

The CDR3 sequence: CASSQGLNYGYTF. DNA of the CDR3: TGCGCCAGCAGCCAAGGACTGAACTATGGCTACACCTTC. J is TRBJ1-2 and V is TRBV5-1; D unresolved. The germline CDR1 and CDR2 sequences are SGHRS and YFSETQ. The V and J ends lost 4 bases and 2 bases respectively, with 9 bases between them. The CDR3 consists of 13 residues.

The chain combines TRBV2 with TRBJ1-1; the D is unclear. The CDR3 has 14 residues. V was cut by 7 bases and J by 4 bases, with 16 bases left in between. The germline CDR1 and CDR2 sequences are SNHLY and FYNNEI. CDR3 DNA: TGTGCCAGCAATCGAGTAGTGGGTTCCACTGAAGCTTTCTTT. Translated, it gives CASNRVVGSTEAFF.

This clone showed up just a few times. V gene TRBV19 combines with J gene TRBJ2-7, with a possible D match to TRBD1 (6 bases). CDR1 is LNHDA, CDR2 SQIVND, per germline (reference sequence). The ends were cut back, 3 bases at V and 3 bases at J, with 12 bases in the middle. The CDR3 totals 14 residues. In DNA form, the CDR3 reads TGTGCCAGTAGTATCCGTACAGGGCACTACGAGCAGTACTTC. This encodes CASSIRTGHYEQYF.

Points on this clone: Other DNA variants within this sample encode the same CDR3. The chain is built from TRBV7-9 and TRBJ1-1, with a tentative D call TRBD1 (5 bases). CDR1 and CDR2 from the germline V gene are SEHNR and FQNEAQ (reference sequence). The CDR3 extends over 11 amino acids. Trimming cost V 4 bases and J 8 bases, with 8 bases left between them. DNA for the CDR3: TGTGCCAGCAGCTCAGGGAGGGAAGCTTTCTTT. This gives the protein CASSSGREAFF.

With respect to this clone: This sequence may be a read error, since a much larger clone differs from it by one base. The V and J genes are TRBV7-9 and TRBJ1-1; D not resolved. The CDR3 has 13 amino acids. Germline CDR1 is SEHNR and CDR2 is FQNEAQ (reference sequence). V was trimmed by 1 base and J by 5 bases, leaving 8 bases between them. CDR3 in amino acids: CASSLVMETEAFF. As DNA, the CDR3 is TGTGCCAGCAGCTTAGTGATGGAGACTGAAGCTTTCTTT.

This clone showed up just a few times. The rearrangement joins TRBV11-2 to TRBJ1-1; 7 nucleotides match TRBD1. Trimming took 4 bases from V and 1 from J; bases not matched to a gene: 3. The germline CDR1 and CDR2 sequences are SGHAT and FQNNGV. The CDR3 loop spans 14 amino acids. The CDR3 DNA reads as TGTGCCAGCAGCTATTGGACAGGGAACACTGAAGCTTTCTTT. As protein: CASSYWTGNTEAFF.

V and J are TRBV7-2 and TRBJ1-1, with D uncertain. From germline, CDR1 is SGHTA and CDR2 FQGNSA. This CDR3 is 15 amino acids long. Trimming shortened V by 1 base and J by 11 bases, and 20 bases separated the two germline ends. The CDR3 loop is CASSLESDSANTAFF. CDR3 in DNA: TGTGCCAGCAGCTTAGAGTCGGATTCCGCTAATACTGCTTTCTTT.

The J gene is TRBJ2-5, the V gene TRBV7-9; D gene ambiguous. Between the trimmed V and J ends, which lost 8 bases and 2 bases, there was a span of 12 bases. The germline CDR1 and CDR2 sequences are SEHNR and FQNEAQ (reference sequence). This CDR3 contains 13 residues. The CDR3, as DNA: TGTGCCAGCGGGGTCTACCAGCAAGAGACCCAGTACTTC. Translated: CASGVYQQETQYF. Complete variable domain (other parts from reference TRBV7-9 and TRBJ2-5): DTGVSQNPRHKITKRGQNVTFRCDPISEHNRLYWYRQTLGQGPEFLTYFQNEAQLEKSRLLSDRFSAERPKGSFSTLEIQRTEQGDSAMYLCASGVYQQETQYFGPGTRLLVL.

This clone is a singleton in its sample. The chain is built from TRBV7-9 and TRBJ1-1, with D unresolved. Germline V lookup: CDR1 SEHNR, CDR2 FQNEAQ (reference sequence). This CDR3 has 13 amino acids. The V end lost 8 bases, the J end lost 1 base, and 11 bases lay between the germline ends. The CDR3, as DNA: TGTGCCAGCCGACGGGTGGAGAACACTGAAGCTTTCTTT. This gives the protein CASRRVENTEAFF.

Here the CDR3 reads CASSSTGAQETQYF. CDR3 in DNA: TGTGCCAGCAGTTCAACAGGGGCCCAAGAGACCCAGTACTTC. This sequence joins TRBV27 and TRBJ2-5; 7 nucleotides match TRBD1. V gave up 4 bases and J gave up 1 base; unmatched junction bases: 3. The CDR3 has 14 amino acids. CDR1 MNHEY and CDR2 SMNVEV come from the germline V gene (reference sequence).

This clone was counted at least ten times. This sequence joins TRBV11-2 and TRBJ2-3; D is undetermined. V was cut by 2 bases and J by 4 bases, with 7 bases left in between. CDR3 length equals 13 residues. The V gene's germline CDR1 is SGHAT and CDR2 FQNNGV. CDR3 DNA: TGTGCCAGCAGCTTAAACGCGGCAGATACGCAGTATTTT. This gives the protein CASSLNAADTQYF.

Only one count was recorded for this clone. The rearrangement links TRBV29-1 to TRBJ2-1; D perhaps matches TRBD2 (6 bases). V shed 4 bases and J shed 2 bases, with 12 bases lying between them. This CDR3 contains 14 residues. The germline CDR1 and CDR2 sequences are SQVTM and ANQGSEA. The CDR3 protein is CSVVGGITYNEQFF. CDR3 bases: TGCAGCGTTGTTGGAGGGATAACCTACAATGAGCAGTTCTTC.

The rearrangement uses TRBV6-4 and TRBJ1-1; D not certain. CDR1 is MRHNA, CDR2 SNTAGT, per germline. Between the trimmed V and J ends, which lost 6 bases and 1 base, there was a span of 9 bases. The CDR3 has 13 amino acids. As DNA, the CDR3 is TGTGCCAGCAGCAATTACAAGAACACTGAAGCTTTCTTT. Its translation is CASSNYKNTEAFF.

This clone was counted only a few times. This chain joins TRBV6-6 and TRBJ2-5; D uncertain. CDR1 is MNHNY, CDR2 SVGAGI, per germline (reference sequence). The germline V and J ends were trimmed by 2 bases and 2 bases, with 6 bases remaining between them. This CDR3 has 13 residues. CDR3 protein: CASSYPEQETQYF. The CDR3 bases are TGTGCCAGCAGTTACCCAGAACAAGAGACCCAGTACTTC.

V usage is TRBV29-1 and J usage is TRBJ2-1, with D perhaps assigned TRBD1 or TRBD2 (5 bases each). The CDR3 consists of 12 residues. The germline V gene encodes CDR1 SQVTM and CDR2 ANQGSEA. V lost 4 bases and J lost 10, with 14 bases in between. CDR3 protein: CSVGEGWGEQFF. CDR3 coding DNA: TGCAGCGTTGGGGAAGGCTGGGGGGAGCAGTTCTTC.

The chain combines TRBV19 with TRBJ1-2; D unresolved. Germline CDR1 is LNHDA and CDR2 is SQIVND (reference sequence). V lost 6 bases and J 5 bases, leaving 19 bases between the germline ends. The CDR3 contains 15 residues. The CDR3 region has the DNA TGTGCCAGTAGCGAGCTCCGGACCGCTTCTTATGGCTACACCTTC. Protein sequence: CASSELRTASYGYTF.

This chain connects TRBV29-1 to TRBJ2-3; D remains unclear. The CDR3 contains 12 residues. Trimming removed 4 bases at V and 4 bases at J, with 9 bases between. Germline-derived CDR1 and CDR2 are SQVTM and ANQGSEA. The CDR3 DNA reads as TGCAGCGTTGGGATCAGAGCAGATACGCAGTATTTT. It translates to CSVGIRADTQYF.

This clone was picked up a small number of times. The rearrangement uses TRBV11-1 and TRBJ1-1; D unclear. Per germline, CDR1 SGHAT and CDR2 FQDESV (reference sequence). The CDR3 has 14 residues. V was pared by 5 bases and J by 3 bases, with 13 bases between. In DNA, the CDR3 is TGTGCCAGCAGCCCCTGGGGAACGCACACTGAAGCTTTCTTT. Its translation: CASSPWGTHTEAFF.